The T cell receptor beta chain under discussion was sequenced for a study of blood T cell repertoires in COVID-19. Study processing details: Amplification of reference gene primers provided the estimated nucleated cell counts. Repertoires were generated with immunoSEQ multiplex PCR, while TCRdb's copy carries only in-frame clones and drops some. Clone size and the V and J calls come from that table; the DNA yielded D and trimming. The table has more than 110,000 clones, 88% seen once. Germline assignment: CDR1 SGHKS and CDR2 YYEKEE (reference sequence). The CDR3 is 15 amino acids. V was shortened by 0 bases and J by 1 base, with 7 bases between the two germline ends.

This TCR came from a man over 45 with active or convalescent COVID-19. V and J are TRBV5-5 and TRBJ2-2; tentative D call: TRBD1 (6 bases). The sequencing sample was made of peripheral blood. The CDR3 sequence: CASSLVGQNTGELFF. Here the CDR3 DNA reads TGTGCCAGCAGCTTGGTGGGACAGAACACCGGGGAGCTGTTTTTT.